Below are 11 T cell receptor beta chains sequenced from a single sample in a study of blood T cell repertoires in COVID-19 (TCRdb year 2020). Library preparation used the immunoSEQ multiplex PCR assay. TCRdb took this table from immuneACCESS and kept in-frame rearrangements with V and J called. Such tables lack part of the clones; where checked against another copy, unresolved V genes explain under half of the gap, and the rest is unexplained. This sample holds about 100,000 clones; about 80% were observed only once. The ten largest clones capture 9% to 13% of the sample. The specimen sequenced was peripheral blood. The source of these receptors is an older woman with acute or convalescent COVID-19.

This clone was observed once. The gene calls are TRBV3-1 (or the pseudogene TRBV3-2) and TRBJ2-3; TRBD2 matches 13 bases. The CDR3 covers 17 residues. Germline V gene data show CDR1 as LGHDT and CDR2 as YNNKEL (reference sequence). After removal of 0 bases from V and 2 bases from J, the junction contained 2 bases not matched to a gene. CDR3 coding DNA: TGTGCCAGCAGCCAAGATACTAGCGGGGGGGCCACAGATACGCAGTATTTT. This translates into CASSQDTSGGATDTQYF.

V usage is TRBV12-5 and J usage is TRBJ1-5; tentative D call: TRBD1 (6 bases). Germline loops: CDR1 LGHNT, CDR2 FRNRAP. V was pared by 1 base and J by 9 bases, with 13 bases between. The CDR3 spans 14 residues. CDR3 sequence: CASGLETGHLPQHF. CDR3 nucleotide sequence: TGTGCTAGTGGTTTGGAGACAGGTCATTTGCCCCAGCATTTT.

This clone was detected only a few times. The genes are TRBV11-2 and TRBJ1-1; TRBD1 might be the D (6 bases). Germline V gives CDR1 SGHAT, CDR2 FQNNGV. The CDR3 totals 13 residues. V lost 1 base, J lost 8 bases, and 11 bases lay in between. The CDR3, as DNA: TGTGCCAGCAGCTTAGGGCAGGGGTGGGAAGCTTTCTTT. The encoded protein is CASSLGQGWEAFF.

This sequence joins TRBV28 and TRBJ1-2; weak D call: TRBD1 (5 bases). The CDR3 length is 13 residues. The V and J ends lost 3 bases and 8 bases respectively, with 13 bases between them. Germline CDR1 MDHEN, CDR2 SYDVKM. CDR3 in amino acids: CASSFPGGWGYTF. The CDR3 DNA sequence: TGTGCCAGCAGTTTCCCGGGGGGTTGGGGCTACACCTTC.

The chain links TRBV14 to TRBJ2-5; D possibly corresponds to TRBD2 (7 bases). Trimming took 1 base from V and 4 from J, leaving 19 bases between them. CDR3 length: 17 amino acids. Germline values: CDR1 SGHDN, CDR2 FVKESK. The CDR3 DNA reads TGTGCCAGCAGCCAAGCGAGGGGGGGATCCGTCCGAGAGACCCAGTACTTC. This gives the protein CASSQARGGSVRETQYF.

CDR3 protein: CATSNTRSSLSNEQFF. The CDR3, as DNA: TGTGCCACCAGCAACACGAGGAGCAGCCTGTCGAATGAGCAGTTCTTC. This chain connects TRBV24-1 to TRBJ2-1; no clear D. This CDR3 contains 16 residues. Germline V lookup: CDR1 KGHDR, CDR2 SFDVKD. V shed 7 bases and J shed 7 bases, with 22 bases lying between them.

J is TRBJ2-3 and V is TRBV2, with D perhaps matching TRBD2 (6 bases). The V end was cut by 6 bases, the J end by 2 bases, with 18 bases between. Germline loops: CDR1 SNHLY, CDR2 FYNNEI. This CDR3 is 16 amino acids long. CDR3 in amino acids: CASRGRSQRDTDTQYF. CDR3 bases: TGTGCCAGCAGGGGGAGGTCACAGCGAGACACAGATACGCAGTATTTT.

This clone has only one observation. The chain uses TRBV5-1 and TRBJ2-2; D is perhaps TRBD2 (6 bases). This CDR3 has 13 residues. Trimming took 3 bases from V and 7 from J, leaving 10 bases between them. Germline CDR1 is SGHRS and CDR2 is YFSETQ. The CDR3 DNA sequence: TGCGCCAGCAGCTCTCCGGGGGACGGGGAGCTGTTTTTT. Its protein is CASSSPGDGELFF.

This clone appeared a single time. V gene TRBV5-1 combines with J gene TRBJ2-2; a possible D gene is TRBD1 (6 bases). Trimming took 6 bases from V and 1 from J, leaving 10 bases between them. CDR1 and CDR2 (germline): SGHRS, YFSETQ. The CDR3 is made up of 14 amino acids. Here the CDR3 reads CASTPGQNTGELFF. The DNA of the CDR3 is TGCGCCAGCACCCCGGGACAGAACACCGGGGAGCTGTTTTTT.

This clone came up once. The CDR3 DNA reads TGTGCCAGTAGTATTGGGGGCAGGGGGCAGTCTGGGGAGCTGTTTTTT. This translates into CASSIGGRGQSGELFF. The rearrangement joins TRBV19 to TRBJ2-2; 8 bases line up with TRBD1. V lost 3 bases, J lost 8 bases, and 11 bases stayed unmatched. Germline-derived CDR1 and CDR2 are LNHDA and SQIVND (reference sequence). The CDR3 runs to 16 residues.

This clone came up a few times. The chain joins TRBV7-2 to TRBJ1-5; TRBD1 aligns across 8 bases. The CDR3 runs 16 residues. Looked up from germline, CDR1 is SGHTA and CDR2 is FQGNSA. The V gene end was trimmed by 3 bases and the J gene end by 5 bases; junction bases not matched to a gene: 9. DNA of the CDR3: TGTGCCAGCAGCTTTACAGGGGGTCTGAAGGATCAGCCCCAGCATTTT. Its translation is CASSFTGGLKDQPQHF.